This T cell receptor beta chain was documented in a study of T cell repertoires in cytomegalovirus infection. Study-wide background: CMV epitopes that were recently identified and HLA-C-restricted were used alongside well-studied HLA-B-restricted ones. Matching HLA type, along with CMV infection, was indicated by public TCR beta signatures.

Via MiXCR, TCRdb re-called the reads, giving one row per CDR3 protein. Among some 800,000 distinct CDR3 sequences listed, roughly 29% were seen once. The germline gives CDR1 MNHNY, CDR2 SVGAGI (reference sequence). CDR3 size: 14 residues. Trimming took off 11 bases at V and 7 bases at J, with 20 bases between the two ends. As regards this clonotype: The antigen is undetermined.

The source of this sequence is a human donor in good health (CMV status not recorded). Some clones in this sample may be carry-over from other donors' samples. The specimen comprised cultured CD8+ T cells from PBMCs, sampled from culture after CMV antigen stimulation. This sequence joins TRBV6-6 and TRBJ1-4; D call uncertain. The CDR3 reads CASKTGPSAEKLFF. The CDR3 DNA reads TGTGCCTCCAAAACTGGCCCCTCGGCTGAAAAACTGTTTTTT.